The rows below give T cell receptor beta chains drawn from one sample of a study of blood T cells in healthy people across ages. A single record per CDR3 protein comes from TCRdb applying MiXCR to the 5' RACE reads. The table records some 1,800,000 distinct CDR3 sequences, about 39% of them present only once. Material: blood. Receptor source: a human donor in good health. CDR3s include the opening cysteine and the closing phenylalanine or tryptophan. The D gene is left open where the match is weak. Rows give clone size only sometimes, using once, few, many, or a class for an expanded clone.

V gene: TRBV24-1
J gene: TRBJ2-2
clone size: .
D gene: TRBD1
CDR3 protein: CATSDPYRGGELFF
CDR3 DNA: TGTGCCACCAGTGATCCATACAGGGGCGGGGAGCTGTTTTTT

V gene: TRBV7-8
J gene: TRBJ2-7
clone size: .
D gene: .
CDR3 protein: CASSLATFYEQYF
CDR3 DNA: TGTGCCAGCAGCTTAGCAACCTTTTACGAGCAGTACTTC

V gene: TRBV7-8
J gene: TRBJ2-1
clone size: few
D gene: TRBD1
CDR3 protein: CASSSGWDRSYNEQFF
CDR3 DNA: TGTGCCAGCAGCTCGGGGTGGGACAGATCCTACAATGAGCAGTTCTTC

V gene: TRBV5-6
J gene: TRBJ1-1
clone size: .
D gene: .
CDR3 protein: CASSYIGGWTEAFF
CDR3 DNA: TGTGCCAGCAGCTATATTGGGGGGTGGACTGAAGCTTTCTTT

V gene: TRBV7-9
J gene: TRBJ2-3
clone size: few
D gene: .
CDR3 protein: CASSSTQGLGRTDTQYF
CDR3 DNA: TGTGCCAGCAGTTCCACTCAGGGATTAGGGCGCACAGATACGCAGTATTTT

V gene: TRBV5-1
J gene: TRBJ1-5
clone size: few
D gene: TRBD1
CDR3 protein: CASSLEGSRPTGGQPQHF
CDR3 DNA: TGCGCCAGCAGCTTGGAAGGGTCCAGACCGACAGGGGGTCAGCCCCAGCATTTT

V gene: TRBV13
J gene: TRBJ1-5
clone size: .
D gene: .
CDR3 protein: CASSLRVQGLQPQHF
CDR3 DNA: TGTGCCAGCAGCTTAAGGGTACAGGGACTTCAGCCCCAGCATTTT

V gene: TRBV20-1
J gene: TRBJ1-4
clone size: few
D gene: .
CDR3 protein: CSASHMARGEKLFF
CDR3 DNA: TGCAGTGCTAGTCATATGGCCCGTGGTGAAAAACTGTTTTTT

V gene: TRBV29-1
J gene: TRBJ2-5
clone size: few
D gene: .
CDR3 protein: CSVKRGLQETQYF
CDR3 DNA: TGCAGCGTAAAACGGGGGCTTCAAGAGACCCAGTACTTC

V gene: TRBV10-3
J gene: TRBJ1-2
clone size: few
D gene: .
CDR3 protein: CAISPAGPHGYTF
CDR3 DNA: TGTGCCATCAGTCCAGCCGGGCCCCATGGCTACACCTTC

V gene: TRBV20-1
J gene: TRBJ2-4
clone size: .
D gene: .
CDR3 protein: CSARNQRSNVNIQYF
CDR3 DNA: TGCAGTGCTAGAAATCAGAGGTCCAATGTAAACATTCAGTACTTC

V gene: TRBV7-9
J gene: TRBJ2-5
clone size: few
D gene: .
CDR3 protein: CASSSGRQQETQYF
CDR3 DNA: TGTGCCAGCAGCTCAGGACGCCAGCAAGAGACCCAGTACTTC

V gene: TRBV20-1
J gene: TRBJ2-1
clone size: .
D gene: .
CDR3 protein: CSARERENGQFF
CDR3 DNA: TGCAGTGCTAGAGAACGGGAGAATGGGCAGTTCTTC

V gene: TRBV6-2/TRBV6-3
J gene: TRBJ2-1
clone size: few
D gene: .
CDR3 protein: CASSYQDSYNEQFF
CDR3 DNA: TGTGCCAGCAGTTACCAAGATAGCTACAATGAGCAGTTCTTC

V gene: TRBV6-2/TRBV6-3
J gene: TRBJ1-1
clone size: few
D gene: .
CDR3 protein: CASRPGGRNTEAFF
CDR3 DNA: TGTGCCAGCAGACCTGGGGGAAGGAACACTGAAGCTTTCTTT

V gene: TRBV7-9
J gene: TRBJ2-5
clone size: .
D gene: TRBD2
CDR3 protein: CASSLGGLAAGGETQYF
CDR3 DNA: TGTGCCAGCAGCTTAGGGGGTCTAGCGGCCGGCGGTGAGACCCAGTACTTC

V gene: TRBV20-1
J gene: TRBJ2-5
clone size: .
D gene: .
CDR3 protein: CSAPPGGETQYF
CDR3 DNA: TGCAGTGCCCCCCCGGGTGGAGAGACCCAGTACTTC

V gene: TRBV7-9
J gene: TRBJ1-2
clone size: few
D gene: .
CDR3 protein: CASSLELDSYGYTF
CDR3 DNA: TGTGCCAGCAGCTTAGAGCTAGACAGCTATGGCTACACCTTC

V gene: TRBV25-1
J gene: TRBJ1-1
clone size: .
D gene: .
CDR3 protein: CASSEPLAGAEAFF
CDR3 DNA: TGTGCCAGCAGTGAGCCCCTGGCGGGGGCTGAAGCTTTCTTT

V gene: TRBV29-1
J gene: TRBJ2-1
clone size: .
D gene: TRBD1
CDR3 protein: CSVEWTGCNEQFF
CDR3 DNA: TGCAGCGTTGAGTGGACAGGCTGCAATGAGCAGTTCTTC

V gene: TRBV28
J gene: TRBJ2-5
clone size: few
D gene: TRBD1
CDR3 protein: CASSYHRTGQETQYF
CDR3 DNA: TGTGCCAGCAGTTACCACCGGACAGGGCAAGAGACCCAGTACTTC

V gene: TRBV29-1
J gene: TRBJ2-7
clone size: .
D gene: TRBD1
CDR3 protein: CSVKTGGRTYEQYF
CDR3 DNA: TGCAGCGTAAAAACAGGGGGCAGAACCTACGAGCAGTACTTC

V gene: TRBV29-1
J gene: TRBJ2-4
clone size: few
D gene: TRBD1
CDR3 protein: CSVGRQGTDIQYF
CDR3 DNA: TGCAGCGTTGGCAGACAGGGGACGGACATTCAGTACTTC

V gene: TRBV24-1
J gene: TRBJ2-3
clone size: few
D gene: .
CDR3 protein: CATSDPSETDTQYF
CDR3 DNA: TGTGCCACCAGTGATCCCAGCGAGACAGATACGCAGTATTTT

V gene: TRBV12-3/TRBV12-4
J gene: TRBJ2-5
clone size: .
D gene: .
CDR3 protein: CASSPPWGGTLQETQYF
CDR3 DNA: TGTGCCAGCAGTCCCCCCTGGGGCGGGACACTCCAAGAGACCCAGTACTTC

V gene: TRBV18
J gene: TRBJ2-6
clone size: few
D gene: TRBD1
CDR3 protein: CASSPDRVTLSGANVLTF
CDR3 DNA: TGTGCCAGCTCACCGGACAGGGTGACCCTCTCTGGGGCCAACGTCCTGACTTTC

V gene: TRBV4-1
J gene: TRBJ2-3
clone size: .
D gene: .
CDR3 protein: CASNQGRGDTQYF
CDR3 DNA: TGCGCCAGCAACCAAGGGCGGGGTGATACGCAGTATTTT

V gene: TRBV3-1
J gene: TRBJ2-1
clone size: .
D gene: .
CDR3 protein: CASSQDQPEEVLQFF
CDR3 DNA: TGTGCCAGCAGCCAAGATCAGCCAGAGGAGGTGTTGCAGTTCTTC